Each of the 14 T cell receptor beta chains below was sequenced from the same sample in a study of cytomegalovirus exposure and HLA in healthy donors. PCR amplification relied on 60 Vbeta primers (plus 13 Jbeta primers). TCRdb's copy holds only in-frame clones and misses some; the assay was immunoSEQ multiplex PCR. This repertoire shows roughly 160,000 clones, around 83% found once; its top ten account for 7% to 9%. Sequenced input: PBMCs. Receptors were obtained from a male donor in good health and CMV-seropositive.

V and J are TRBV27 and TRBJ2-2, with no clear D. Trimming removed 6 bases at V and 3 bases at J, with 14 bases between. Germline V gives CDR1 MNHEY, CDR2 SMNVEV (reference sequence). The CDR3 spans 15 residues. In DNA form, the CDR3 reads TGTGCCAGCAGAACCTTACGAGGAGACACCGGGGAGCTGTTTTTT. Its translation: CASRTLRGDTGELFF.

The chain joins TRBV7-9 to TRBJ2-7; 9 bases map to TRBD2. The V and J ends lost 4 bases and 1 base, in that order; junction bases with no gene match: 5. The CDR3 loop spans 15 amino acids. In germline, CDR1 is SEHNR, CDR2 FQNEAQ (reference sequence). The CDR3 bases are TGTGCCAGCAGCTGGGGGCTAGCGGGATCCTACGAGCAGTACTTC. Its translation: CASSWGLAGSYEQYF.

This clone was counted a single time. The gene calls are TRBV5-1 and TRBJ2-5, with TRBD1 identical over 9 bases. The germline V gene has CDR1 SGHRS and CDR2 YFSETQ. With 4 bases clipped from V and 2 bases from J, the junction kept 9 bases outside the gene matches. The CDR3 runs to 16 residues. The CDR3, as DNA: TGCGCCAGCAGCGAGCCGACAGGGGGAGGGCAAGAGACCCAGTACTTC. It specifies CASSEPTGGGQETQYF. Using reference TRBV5-1 and TRBJ2-5 for the parts outside the CDR3, the full variable domain is KAGVTQTPRYLIKTRGQQVTLSCSPISGHRSVSWYQQTPGQGLQFLFEYFSETQRNKGNFPGRFSGRQFSNSRSEMNVSTLELGDSALYLCASSEPTGGGQETQYFGPGTRLLVL.

This sequence joins TRBV28 and TRBJ2-7; the match to TRBD2 covers 12 bases. This CDR3 is built from 16 residues. CDR1 and CDR2 (germline): MDHEN, SYDVKM. V lost 0 bases, J lost 4 bases, and 4 bases stayed unmatched. The CDR3 nucleotides read TGTGCCAGCAGTTTATGGCTGACTAGCGGGAGTTACGAGCAGTACTTC. The encoded protein is CASSLWLTSGSYEQYF.

This chain links TRBV10-3 with TRBJ1-1; 8 bases agree with TRBD1. Trimming cost V 6 bases and J 7 bases; bases outside gene matches: 4. Germline V gives CDR1 ENHRY, CDR2 SYGVKD. The CDR3 is 12 amino acids. The CDR3 bases are TGTGCCATCAGGGACAGGGATAGTGAAGCTTTCTTT. Translated, it gives CAIRDRDSEAFF.

The chain has TRBV5-1 and TRBJ2-7; D possibly corresponds to TRBD2 (5 bases). Germline CDR1 and CDR2: SGHRS and YFSETQ. V was pared by 0 bases and J by 3 bases, with 13 bases between. This CDR3 comprises 15 residues. The CDR3 DNA is TGCGCCAGCAGCTTGGGGACTTCCATTAACTACGAGCAGTACTTC. Residues: CASSLGTSINYEQYF.

This chain uses TRBV19 with TRBJ2-2; a weak D match, TRBD1 (6 bases). V was pared by 6 bases and J by 1 base, with 9 bases between. Germline lookup yields CDR1 LNHDA and CDR2 SQIVND (reference sequence). The CDR3 runs to 14 residues. The CDR3 is CASRPGQNTGELFF. Here the CDR3 DNA reads TGTGCCAGTAGACCGGGACAGAACACCGGGGAGCTGTTTTTT. Drawing the rest from reference TRBV19 and TRBJ2-2, the complete variable domain is DGGITQSPKYLFRKEGQNVTLSCEQNLNHDAMYWYRQDPGQGLRLIYYSQIVNDFQKGDIAEGYSVSREKKESFPLTVTSAQKNPTAFYLCASRPGQNTGELFFGEGSRLTVL.

The chain has TRBV2 and TRBJ2-7; TRBD1 matches at 9 bases. CDR3 length: 15 residues. From germline, CDR1 is SNHLY and CDR2 FYNNEI. V was clipped by 0 bases and J by 2 bases; unmatched bases: 2. The CDR3 nucleotides are TGTGCCAGCAGTGAAGCGCGGACAGGGGCCTACGAGCAGTACTTC. It is translated as CASSEARTGAYEQYF. Full variable domain (rest looked up from reference TRBV2 and TRBJ2-7): EPEVTQTPSHQVTQMGQEVILRCVPISNHLYFYWYRQILGQKVEFLVSFYNNEISEKSEIFDDQFSVERPDGSNFTLKIRSTKLEDSAMYFCASSEARTGAYEQYFGPGTRLTVT.

This clone came up once. The V gene is TRBV6-1, the J gene TRBJ2-1; a weak D match, TRBD1 (6 bases). This CDR3 contains 15 residues. The germline CDR1 and CDR2 sequences are MNHNS and SASEGT. Trimming took 3 bases from V and 7 from J, leaving 16 bases between them. Written as DNA, the CDR3 is TGTGCCAGCAGTGATATGGGGGCCTTAAGGAATGAGCAGTTCTTC. Translated: CASSDMGALRNEQFF.

The chain uses TRBV5-6 and TRBJ1-2, with 7 bases fitting TRBD1. The CDR3 is 15 residues long. Germline-derived CDR1 and CDR2 are SGHDT and YYEEEE. The V gene end was trimmed by 3 bases and the J gene end by 8 bases; junction bases not matched to a gene: 13. CDR3 region: CASSWKDGQEKGYTF. The CDR3 DNA sequence: TGTGCCAGCAGCTGGAAGGACGGACAGGAAAAAGGCTACACCTTC.

The chain carries TRBV18 and TRBJ1-6; unclear D gene. The ends were cut back, 3 bases at V and 8 bases at J, with 11 bases in the middle. Germline-derived CDR1 and CDR2 are KGHSH and LQKENI. This CDR3 has 14 residues. DNA of the CDR3: TGTGCCAGCTCACCGACCGAGGGTGATTCACCCCTCCACTTT. Translation gives CASSPTEGDSPLHF.

The J gene is TRBJ2-7, the V gene TRBV30, with D possibly TRBD1 on 6 matching bases. The CDR3 length is 15 residues. The germline V gene encodes CDR1 GTSNPN and CDR2 SVGIG (reference sequence). V was shortened by 3 bases and J by 4 bases, with 19 bases between the two germline ends. The CDR3 DNA follows: TGTGCCTGGAGCGCTGTACAGGGAGTCGGGTACGAGCAGTACTTC. It yields the protein CAWSAVQGVGYEQYF.

The chain has TRBV30 and TRBJ2-3, with D hard to call. V gave up 2 bases and J gave up 5 bases, with 2 bases separating them. Germline assignment: CDR1 GTSNPN and CDR2 SVGIG (reference sequence). This CDR3 region has 10 residues. The CDR3 DNA sequence: TGTGCCTGGAGTCGAGATACGCAGTATTTT. Amino acids: CAWSRDTQYF.

The chain employs TRBV18 and TRBJ2-3, with D tentatively TRBD1 (5 bases). The CDR3 has 15 amino acids. Per germline, CDR1 KGHSH and CDR2 LQKENI. The germline V and J ends were trimmed by 1 base and 3 bases, with 11 bases remaining between them. The CDR3 DNA sequence: TGTGCCAGCTCACCACGTGAAAAGGGGACAGATACGCAGTATTTT. It specifies CASSPREKGTDTQYF.